This T cell receptor beta chain comes out of a study of graft-versus-host responses after intestinal transplantation. Notes on this clone: Its antigen remains unknown.

TCRdb's copy holds only in-frame clones and misses some; the assay was immunoSEQ multiplex PCR. The sample has over 100,000 clones, approximately 92% seen once; the top ten hold around 0.12%. The sequencing here drew on unstimulated CD4+ T cells sorted from spleen or lymph node cells, taken before intestinal transplant. This TCR was sampled from a human donor who received an intestinal transplant.

In DNA form, the CDR3 reads TGTGCCAGCAGTGCCCCTGGACATGTTACTGCTGAAGCTTTCTTT. Its translation: CASSAPGHVTAEAFF. The V and J genes are TRBV28 and TRBJ1-1; perhaps TRBD1 as D (5 bases). Trimming took off 5 bases at V and 6 bases at J, with 19 bases between the two ends. Per the germline V gene, CDR1 is MDHEN and CDR2 is SYDVKM. The CDR3 extends over 15 amino acids.